Below are 22 T cell receptor beta chains sequenced from a single sample in a study of cytotoxic CD8 clonotypes in ibrutinib-treated CLL. Repertoires were generated with immunoSEQ multiplex PCR, while TCRdb's copy carries only in-frame clones and drops some. The sample lists around 200,000 clones, approximately 75% occurring once. Material: PBMCs, obtained after 12 months of ibrutinib treatment. These receptor sequences come from a human donor with chronic lymphocytic leukemia.

The chain couples TRBV5-1 to TRBJ1-5, with TRBD1 matching 7 bases. V shed 6 bases, J shed 0 bases, and the junction held 9 bases outside the gene matches. The CDR3 is made up of 16 amino acids. Germline V gene data show CDR1 as SGHRS and CDR2 as YFSETQ. CDR3 in amino acids: CASILKQGPSNQPQHF. CDR3 DNA: TGCGCCAGCATTCTCAAACAGGGGCCTAGCAATCAGCCCCAGCATTTT.

The chain is built from TRBV5-1 and TRBJ1-2; D might be TRBD1 (6 bases). V was trimmed by 0 bases and J by 6 bases, leaving 12 bases between them. CDR1 is SGHRS, CDR2 YFSETQ, per germline. The CDR3 length is 14 residues. The CDR3 DNA reads TGCGCCAGCAGCTTGGACAGCCCAGGGGATGGCTACACCTTC. It translates to CASSLDSPGDGYTF.

The V call is TRBV28, the J call TRBJ1-2, with 12 positions matching TRBD1. Germline V gene sequence: CDR1 MDHEN, CDR2 SYDVKM. This CDR3 spans 18 amino acids. Unmatched junction bases numbered 11, after V lost 6 bases and J lost 0 bases. In DNA form, the CDR3 reads TGTGCCAGCAGCCCAGCCGGGACAGGGGGCTTCTCTAACTATGGCTACACCTTC. Translating it yields CASSPAGTGGFSNYGYTF.

The DNA of the CDR3 is TGTGCCAGTCAAGTTACTAGGGGCACCACTGAAGCTTTCTTT. Protein sequence: CASQVTRGTTEAFF. This chain joins TRBV6-5 and TRBJ1-1, with D possibly TRBD1 on 5 matching bases. This CDR3 spans 14 amino acids. The germline V gene encodes CDR1 MNHEY and CDR2 SVGAGI. V lost 9 bases, J lost 4 bases, and 18 bases lay in between.

The chain employs TRBV27 and TRBJ2-1; D gene uncertain. CDR1 and CDR2 from the germline V gene are MNHEY and SMNVEV (reference sequence). The CDR3 runs to 14 residues. V was cut by 6 bases and J by 7 bases, with 16 bases left in between. CDR3 in DNA: TGTGCCAGCAGCCGAGGCGGTTCTCCGAATGAGCAGTTCTTC. Its protein is CASSRGGSPNEQFF.

The genes are TRBV5-1 and TRBJ1-1, with D maybe TRBD1 (6 bases). Germline V lookup: CDR1 SGHRS, CDR2 YFSETQ. The CDR3 sequence is 15 residues long. Trimming took off 3 bases at V and 4 bases at J, with 16 bases between the two ends. CDR3 nucleotides: TGCGCCAGCAGCTGGGCTACAGGGCGGGGCACTGAAGCTTTCTTT. It translates to CASSWATGRGTEAFF.

V gene TRBV30 combines with J gene TRBJ2-7; no clear D gene. This CDR3 has 13 amino acids. Germline lookup yields CDR1 GTSNPN and CDR2 SVGIG (reference sequence). V was shortened by 3 bases and J by 2 bases, with 11 bases between the two germline ends. The CDR3 DNA follows: TGTGCCTGGAGCGTACAAGGGACCTACGAGCAGTACTTC. The encoded protein is CAWSVQGTYEQYF.

This chain uses TRBV2 with TRBJ1-6; D is undetermined. Between the trimmed V and J ends, which lost 4 bases and 7 bases, there was a span of 14 bases. Germline-derived CDR1 and CDR2 are SNHLY and FYNNEI. The CDR3 is 15 residues long. The CDR3 nucleotides read TGTGCCAGCAGTGTCACACCGGCCGCAAATTCACCCCTCCACTTT. Protein: CASSVTPAANSPLHF.

The V and J genes are TRBV15 and TRBJ1-1; D may be TRBD1 (6 bases). CDR1 and CDR2 (germline): LNHNV, YYDKDF (reference sequence). The CDR3 spans 15 residues. V shed 7 bases and J shed 0 bases, with 15 bases lying between them. CDR3 sequence: CATNKDSLMNTEAFF. The CDR3 coding sequence is TGTGCCACCAATAAGGACAGTCTCATGAACACTGAAGCTTTCTTT.

The chain links TRBV29-1 to TRBJ2-1; possibly TRBD2 for D (6 bases). The germline V gene encodes CDR1 SQVTM and CDR2 ANQGSEA. There are 14 residues in the CDR3. Trimming pared 7 bases from V and 3 bases from J, leaving 16 bases between. In DNA form, the CDR3 reads TGCAGCGCCCCCCGGGACTTTGACTACAATGAGCAGTTCTTC. It translates to CSAPRDFDYNEQFF.

This clone has a handful of counts. J is TRBJ2-7 and V is TRBV27; 7 nucleotides line up with TRBD1. The CDR3 spans 14 residues. Germline V gene lookup returns CDR1 MNHEY and CDR2 SMNVEV (reference sequence). V gave up 5 bases and J gave up 2 bases; unmatched junction bases: 6. In DNA form, the CDR3 reads TGTGCCAGCAGTCAATGGGACAGTACCTACGAGCAGTACTTC. It encodes CASSQWDSTYEQYF.

This sequence joins TRBV4-1 and TRBJ2-1; 10 positions match TRBD1. Trimming cost V 1 base and J 7 bases; bases outside gene matches: 7. CDR3 size: 16 residues. Germline V gene sequence: CDR1 MGHRA, CDR2 YSYEKL. CDR3 sequence: CASSQGPGQGSNEQFF. The DNA for the CDR3 is TGCGCCAGCAGCCAAGGGCCGGGACAGGGGAGTAATGAGCAGTTCTTC.

J is TRBJ2-1 and V is TRBV5-6; 11 nucleotides align to TRBD2. The length of the CDR3 is 17 residues. Germline V lookup: CDR1 SGHDT, CDR2 YYEEEE. V shed 3 bases and J 1 base; nucleotides not matched to a gene: 6. For the CDR3, the DNA is TGTGCCAGCAGCTCTGTCGGGACTAGCGGATCCTACAATGAGCAGTTCTTC. Residues: CASSSVGTSGSYNEQFF. Full variable domain (missing parts from reference TRBV5-6 and TRBJ2-1): DAGVTQSPTHLIKTRGQQVTLRCSPKSGHDTVSWYQQALGQGPQFIFQYYEEEERQRGNFPDRFSGHQFPNYSSELNVNALLLGDSALYLCASSSVGTSGSYNEQFFGPGTRLTVL.

This chain joins TRBV6-6 and TRBJ2-2; D might be TRBD1 or TRBD2, each matching 5 bases. This CDR3 contains 14 residues. Germline lookup yields CDR1 MNHNY and CDR2 SVGAGI (reference sequence). Deletions cut 5 bases from V and 2 bases from J, with 9 bases between. The CDR3: CASSRGENTGELFF. CDR3 DNA sequence: TGTGCCAGCAGTAGAGGGGAAAACACCGGGGAGCTGTTTTTT.

The V gene is TRBV7-3, the J gene TRBJ2-7; 11 nucleotides match TRBD1. Germline CDR1 is SGHTA and CDR2 is FQGTGA. V was pared by 5 bases and J by 5 bases, with 5 bases of the junction left unmatched. This CDR3 is built from 14 residues. This CDR3 is CASSKGQGGDEQYF. DNA of the CDR3: TGTGCCAGCAGCAAGGGACAGGGGGGCGACGAGCAGTACTTC.

V and J are TRBV15 and TRBJ2-7; D is perhaps TRBD1 (6 bases). The V gene's germline CDR1 is LNHNV and CDR2 YYDKDF (reference sequence). V lost 6 bases, J lost 2 bases, and 17 bases lay in between. This CDR3 is 15 amino acids long. The chain's CDR3 is CATSLIADSAYEQYF. CDR3 in DNA: TGTGCCACCAGTTTGATTGCGGACAGTGCCTACGAGCAGTACTTC.

The chain is built from TRBV6-5 and TRBJ2-1; 12 bases agree with TRBD2. Germline values: CDR1 MNHEY, CDR2 SVGAGI. The CDR3 has 15 amino acids. With V trimmed by 2 bases and J by 10 bases, 6 bases remained unmatched. The CDR3 bases are TGTGCCAGCAGTTACAGCCTAGCGGGAGGGTACGAGCAGTTCTTC. Translating gives CASSYSLAGGYEQFF.

The V call is TRBV6-1, the J call TRBJ1-2, with TRBD1 matching over 10 bases. The trim removed 8 bases at V and 4 bases at J, leaving 7 bases unmatched. Per germline, CDR1 MNHNS and CDR2 SASEGT. CDR3 size: 14 residues. The CDR3 spells CASGSGTGVYGYTF. CDR3 DNA: TGTGCCAGCGGGTCGGGGACAGGGGTCTATGGCTACACCTTC.

V and J are TRBV30 and TRBJ2-3; TRBD2 agrees at 13 bases. This CDR3 is built from 14 residues. CDR1 is GTSNPN and CDR2 is SVGIG in the germline V gene (reference sequence). V lost 6 bases, J lost 8 bases, and 8 bases stayed unmatched. CDR3 nucleotides: TGTGCCTGCCAACTAGCGGGGGGGGTAGGTACGCAGTATTTT. Encoded protein: CACQLAGGVGTQYF.

This chain uses TRBV5-1 with TRBJ2-3, with 8 bases lining up with TRBD2. The CDR3 is 16 residues long. V gave up 1 base and J gave up 1 base; unmatched junction bases: 5. The germline gives CDR1 SGHRS, CDR2 YFSETQ. The chain's CDR3 is CASSLRLAGGTDTQYF. CDR3 coding DNA: TGCGCCAGCAGCTTGAGGCTAGCGGGTGGCACAGATACGCAGTATTTT. Complete variable domain (other parts from reference TRBV5-1 and TRBJ2-3): KAGVTQTPRYLIKTRGQQVTLSCSPISGHRSVSWYQQTPGQGLQFLFEYFSETQRNKGNFPGRFSGRQFSNSRSEMNVSTLELGDSALYLCASSLRLAGGTDTQYFGPGTRLTVL.

The rearrangement joins TRBV9 to TRBJ1-4; TRBD1 matches at 7 bases. The CDR3 is made up of 15 amino acids. The V segment lost 7 bases and the J segment 1 base; nucleotides outside the gene matches: 7. Germline V gene sequence: CDR1 SGDLS, CDR2 YYNGEE. The CDR3 region has the DNA TGTGCCAGCCTTGAAGCAGGGGGAACTAATGAAAAACTGTTTTTT. It encodes CASLEAGGTNEKLFF.

The chain is built from TRBV5-1 and TRBJ2-3, with 11 bases aligning to TRBD2. Per germline, CDR1 SGHRS and CDR2 YFSETQ. V trimming: 0 bases; J trimming: 0 bases; junction bases outside the gene matches: 3. The CDR3 sequence is 17 residues long. The CDR3 spells CASSLGGTSGSTDTQYF. For the CDR3, the DNA is TGCGCCAGCAGCTTGGGAGGGACTAGCGGAAGCACAGATACGCAGTATTTT.